These 21 T cell receptor beta chains were all obtained from the same sample, sequenced in a study of T-cell memory formation after mild COVID-19. TCRdb used MiXCR to reprocess the 5' RACE reads, holding one entry per CDR3 protein. The repertoire has around 200,000 distinct CDR3 sequences, 20% to 25% of them found once; the top ten carry 20% to 25%. The sequenced material came from PBMCs or a T cell subset sorted from them (not recorded which). The source is an adult woman who had mild COVID-19 (a few samples of this study predate the infection). Cell type and time point are not known.

The chain has TRBV7-2 and TRBJ2-3; tentative D call: TRBD1 (6 bases). CDR1 and CDR2 (germline): SGHTA, FQGNSA. V lost 7 bases and J lost 6, with 17 bases in between. The CDR3 is 14 residues long. The CDR3, as DNA: TGTGCCAGCACCCCCGGGACCCAGGGGGATACGCAGTATTTT. Translation gives CASTPGTQGDTQYF.

This sequence joins TRBV13 and TRBJ2-2, with D possibly matching TRBD1 (6 bases). Per the germline V gene, CDR1 is PRHDT and CDR2 is FYEKMQ (reference sequence). This CDR3 is 16 amino acids long. Trimming left V 5 bases short and J 1 base short, with 14 bases between. CDR3 in amino acids: CASSPPDRRNTGELFF. The CDR3 DNA reads TGTGCCAGCAGCCCGCCCGACAGGAGGAACACCGGGGAGCTGTTTTTT. The variable domain in full, with the rest retrieved from reference TRBV13 and TRBJ2-2, is AAGVIQSPRHLIKEKRETATLKCYPIPRHDTVYWYQQGPGQDPQFLISFYEKMQSDKGSIPDRFSAQQFSDYHSELNMSSLELGDSALYFCASSPPDRRNTGELFFGEGSRLTVL.

This clonotype appeared a few times. The CDR3 DNA sequence: TGTGCCAGCAGTCTGATCCCTCGGGGGACTGGAAACACCATATATTTT. Amino acid sequence: CASSLIPRGTGNTIYF. This chain links TRBV6-5 with TRBJ1-3; a possible D gene is TRBD1 (5 bases). The CDR3 totals 16 residues. Germline CDR1 and CDR2: MNHEY and SVGAGI. Trimming cost V 5 bases and J 2 bases, with 16 bases left between them.

This chain joins TRBV5-6 and TRBJ2-7; D is perhaps TRBD1 (5 bases). The length of the CDR3 is 16 residues. The ends were cut back, 0 bases at V and 3 bases at J, with 16 bases in the middle. The germline V gene encodes CDR1 SGHDT and CDR2 YYEEEE. The CDR3 nucleotides are TGTGCCAGCAGCTTGGGTAAGACGCCAGGGCGCTACGAGCAGTACTTC. This gives the protein CASSLGKTPGRYEQYF.

The rearrangement links TRBV5-6 to TRBJ1-1, with no clear D. Germline CDR1 SGHDT, CDR2 YYEEEE. V was shortened by 4 bases and J by 5 bases, with 9 bases between the two germline ends. This CDR3 comprises 12 residues. DNA of the CDR3: TGTGCCAGCAGCATATTGAGGACTGAAGCTTTCTTT. Its translation: CASSILRTEAFF.

This clonotype was counted between two and nine times. This rearrangement joins TRBV25-1 to TRBJ2-5, with 7 nucleotides matching TRBD1. J was trimmed by 5 bases and V by 5 bases; bases with no gene match: 17. Germline lookup yields CDR1 MGHDK and CDR2 SYGVNS. The CDR3 consists of 17 residues. The CDR3 DNA reads TGTGCCAGCAGTCGAATGGGACACCGGGACAGAAAGGAGACCCAGTACTTC. The encoded protein is CASSRMGHRDRKETQYF.

The chain employs TRBV4-2 and TRBJ1-1, with D uncertain. This CDR3 is 17 amino acids long. Per the germline V gene, CDR1 is LGHNA and CDR2 is YNFKEQ. Trimming cost V 0 bases and J 0 bases, with 14 bases left between them. The CDR3 loop reads CASSQEKLSGMNTEAFF. CDR3 in DNA: TGTGCCAGCAGCCAAGAGAAACTCTCTGGAATGAACACTGAAGCTTTCTTT.

This chain connects TRBV7-9 to TRBJ1-2; D ambiguous. Germline CDR1 reads SEHNR; CDR2 reads FQNEAQ (reference sequence). The CDR3 covers 13 residues. Trimming shortened V by 1 base and J by 6 bases, and 9 bases separated the two germline ends. The CDR3 DNA reads as TGTGCCAGCAGCTTAGGGGGAAATAATGGCTACACCTTC. Its translation is CASSLGGNNGYTF.

The V gene is TRBV6-1, the J gene TRBJ1-2; a weak D match, TRBD1 (5 bases). The CDR3 spans 18 residues. CDR1 is MNHNS and CDR2 is SASEGT in the germline V gene. Trimming pared 6 bases from V and 4 bases from J, leaving 27 bases between. This CDR3 reads CASRFDPEGAEYSYGYTF. The CDR3 region has the DNA TGTGCCAGCAGATTCGACCCGGAAGGGGCTGAGTATAGCTATGGCTACACCTTC.

The sample holds a few counts of this clonotype. V is TRBV7-9 and J is TRBJ2-1, with a weak D call TRBD2 (7 bases). CDR1 and CDR2 from the germline V gene are SEHNR and FQNEAQ (reference sequence). The CDR3 runs to 14 residues. Trimming removed 5 bases from V and 8 bases from J, with 16 bases in between. The CDR3 here is CASSATSGGDEQFF. The CDR3 DNA is TGTGCCAGCAGCGCGACCTCGGGGGGCGATGAGCAGTTCTTC.

The rearrangement uses TRBV4-3 and TRBJ1-1, with D possibly being TRBD1 (5 bases). Germline V gives CDR1 LGHNA, CDR2 YSLEER. With 4 bases removed from V and 6 bases from J, the gap between germline ends came to 15 bases. This CDR3 contains 14 residues. The CDR3 reads CASSPRGERAEAFF. The CDR3 DNA is TGCGCCAGCAGCCCCCGGGGGGAACGGGCTGAAGCTTTCTTT.

This clonotype appeared a few times. The rearrangement uses TRBV7-3 and TRBJ2-1; D is unclear. The CDR3 length is 13 residues. Germline CDR1 and CDR2: SGHTA and FQGTGA. The V gene lost 2 bases and the J gene lost 6 bases, with 8 bases spanning the gap. Here the CDR3 reads CASSLGLTNEQFF. CDR3 sequence (DNA): TGTGCCAGCAGCTTAGGCTTAACCAATGAGCAGTTCTTC. The full variable domain, with the rest looked up from reference TRBV7-3 and TRBJ2-1, is GAGVSQTPSNKVTEKGKYVELRCDPISGHTALYWYRQSLGQGPEFLIYFQGTGAADDSGLPNDRFFAVRPEGSVSTLKIQRTERGDSAVYLCASSLGLTNEQFFGPGTRLTVL.

CDR3: CASSAGQDEQYF. In nucleotides, the CDR3 is TGTGCCAGCAGCGCCGGACAGGACGAGCAGTACTTC. The chain employs TRBV5-6 and TRBJ2-7; 7 nucleotides match TRBD1. V lost 4 bases to trimming and J lost 5 bases; unmatched junction nucleotides: 3. The CDR3 has 12 amino acids. Germline V gives CDR1 SGHDT, CDR2 YYEEEE.

This chain uses TRBV4-1 with TRBJ2-7; 7 bases agree with TRBD1. V shed 4 bases, J shed 7 bases, and the junction held 13 bases outside the gene matches. Germline assignment: CDR1 MGHRA and CDR2 YSYEKL. The CDR3 sequence is 15 residues long. The CDR3 spells CASSLGTDILQEQYF. The CDR3 DNA reads TGCGCCAGCAGCCTTGGGACAGACATCTTACAGGAGCAGTACTTC.

The chain couples TRBV2 to TRBJ1-1, with 8 positions matching TRBD1. Germline values: CDR1 SNHLY, CDR2 FYNNEI. With V trimmed by 6 bases and J by 1 base, 7 bases remained unmatched. This CDR3 spans 15 amino acids. The CDR3 DNA reads TGTGCCAGCAGAAATACAGGGGGGGAGAACACTGAAGCTTTCTTT. This gives the protein CASRNTGGENTEAFF.

V is TRBV5-1 and J is TRBJ1-1; maybe TRBD1 (5 bases). V was clipped by 5 bases and J by 7 bases, with 12 bases between them. Germline V gene sequence: CDR1 SGHRS, CDR2 YFSETQ. The CDR3 extends over 12 amino acids. CDR3 nucleotide sequence: TGCGCCAGCAGACAATGGGGGGATGAAGCTTTCTTT. Its translation: CASRQWGDEAFF.

This clonotype has only a few counts. The chain couples TRBV6-4 to TRBJ2-1, with D tentatively TRBD1 (6 bases). Germline V lookup: CDR1 MRHNA, CDR2 SNTAGT. Trimming shortened V by 4 bases and J by 5 bases, and 9 bases separated the two germline ends. This CDR3 has 13 residues. The chain's CDR3 is CASSAQGHNEQFF. In DNA form, the CDR3 reads TGTGCCAGCAGTGCCCAGGGGCACAATGAGCAGTTCTTC.

The CDR3 DNA follows: TGCGCCAGCAGCCAAGATCCAGGGGCCGGCGAGCAGTACTTC. It specifies CASSQDPGAGEQYF. This sequence joins TRBV4-1 and TRBJ2-7, with TRBD1 as a possible D gene (6 bases). The germline gives CDR1 MGHRA, CDR2 YSYEKL. Trimming shortened V by 0 bases and J by 6 bases, and 12 bases separated the two germline ends. The length of the CDR3 is 14 residues.

The chain couples TRBV12-3 or TRBV12-4 to TRBJ2-3, with D perhaps TRBD1 (5 bases). Trimming took 6 bases from V and 4 from J, leaving 14 bases between them. The CDR3 length is 14 residues. The CDR3 here is CASSVDTVPDTQYF. CDR3 DNA: TGTGCCAGCAGCGTGGACACGGTACCAGATACGCAGTATTTT.

There are many counts of this clonotype. The rearrangement joins TRBV5-8 to TRBJ1-1, with 7 bases aligning to TRBD1. The CDR3 consists of 12 residues. The ends lost 4 bases at V and 6 bases at J; junction bases unmatched: 3. Germline V gene sequence: CDR1 SGHTS, CDR2 YDEGEE. CDR3 nucleotide sequence: TGTGCCAGCAGCCCAGGGACAGCTGAAGCTTTCTTT. It translates to CASSPGTAEAFF.

This clonotype came up a few times. This sequence joins TRBV29-1 and TRBJ1-1, with D unclear. CDR3 length equals 12 residues. The germline V gene has CDR1 SQVTM and CDR2 ANQGSEA. V was trimmed by 3 bases and J by 6 bases, leaving 11 bases between them. CDR3 nucleotide sequence: TGCAGCGTTGAGGCCGGGTACCCTGAAGCTTTCTTT. This gives the protein CSVEAGYPEAFF.